The 16 T cell receptor beta chains below come from one sample, sequenced in a study of CD8 T cells in ankylosing spondylitis. Study conclusions and caveats: A motif of seven or eight highly homologous TCR beta variants was seen as apparently characteristic of ankylosing spondylitis blood.

These receptors' antigens are unknown. TCRdb itself ran the 5' RACE reads through MiXCR, one entry per CDR3 protein. Of hundreds of thousands of distinct CDR3 sequences detected, 10% to 15% appear once; the ten largest clones hold 0.45% to 0.6%. Sequenced input: blood, either unsorted or a sorted T cell fraction (not recorded which). The source of these receptors is a male donor with ankylosing spondylitis.

This clonotype was observed many times. This sequence joins TRBV5-5 and TRBJ2-7; 10 bases line up with TRBD1. V gave up 0 bases and J gave up 3 bases; unmatched junction bases: 3. The germline V gene encodes CDR1 SGHKS and CDR2 YYEKEE (reference sequence). This CDR3 region has 15 residues. For the CDR3, the DNA is TGTGCCAGCAGCTTGGGGGGGACAGGGGTCTACGAGCAGTACTTC. Protein product: CASSLGGTGVYEQYF.

The chain joins TRBV28 to TRBJ2-7, with 9 bases aligning to TRBD1. From germline, CDR1 is MDHEN and CDR2 SYDVKM. After removal of 4 bases from V and 3 bases from J, the junction contained 7 bases not matched to a gene. The CDR3 is made up of 15 amino acids. Here the CDR3 DNA reads TGTGCCAGCAGTTCGGGGACAGGGCTTAACTACGAGCAGTACTTC. This gives the protein CASSSGTGLNYEQYF.

The V and J genes are TRBV12-3 or TRBV12-4 and TRBJ1-5; no reliable D call. This CDR3 region has 12 residues. Trimming shortened V by 2 bases and J by 6 bases, and 5 bases separated the two germline ends. The CDR3 region is CASSLMFQPQHF. CDR3 in DNA: TGTGCCAGCAGTTTAATGTTTCAGCCCCAGCATTTT.

About this clonotype itself: This may be a read error, as it is one base from a much larger clone. The chain is built from TRBV7-9 and TRBJ2-1; 7 nucleotides align to TRBD1. V trimming: 4 bases; J trimming: 6 bases; junction bases outside the gene matches: 0. Per the germline V gene, CDR1 is SEHNR and CDR2 is FQNEAQ (reference sequence). The CDR3 sequence is 12 residues long. The CDR3, as DNA: TGTGCCAGCAGCTGGACAGGCAATGAGCAGTTCTTC. It is translated as CASSWTGNEQFF.

Many counts were recorded for this clonotype. The chain joins TRBV11-2 to TRBJ1-6; D call uncertain. Trimming shortened V by 0 bases and J by 4 bases, and 7 bases separated the two germline ends. The CDR3 contains 15 residues. Looked up from germline, CDR1 is SGHAT and CDR2 is FQNNGV. Written as DNA, the CDR3 is TGTGCCAGCAGCTTAGAAAGGAAATATAATTCACCCCTCCACTTT. It encodes CASSLERKYNSPLHF.

This clonotype has only a few counts. The V and J genes are TRBV6-2 or TRBV6-3 and TRBJ2-1; D is unresolved. Germline assignment: CDR1 MNHEY and CDR2 SVGEGT. The CDR3 extends over 13 amino acids. With 6 bases removed from V and 4 bases from J, the gap between germline ends came to 10 bases. DNA of the CDR3: TGTGCCAGCAGGGAGAATTTATACAATGAGCAGTTCTTC. This encodes CASRENLYNEQFF.

V and J are TRBV20-1 and TRBJ1-4, with 7 bases aligning to TRBD1. The CDR3 is 13 amino acids. Germline V gene data show CDR1 as DFQATT and CDR2 as SNEGSKA (reference sequence). V shed 5 bases and J 5 bases; nucleotides not matched to a gene: 5. CDR3: CSAHRDSNEKLFF. In DNA form, the CDR3 reads TGCAGTGCTCACCGGGACAGCAATGAAAAACTGTTTTTT.

The rearrangement uses TRBV15 and TRBJ2-1, with D possibly matching TRBD2 (5 bases). Per the germline V gene, CDR1 is LNHNV and CDR2 is YYDKDF (reference sequence). This CDR3 comprises 15 residues. V was shortened by 2 bases and J by 0 bases, with 8 bases between the two germline ends. CDR3 protein: CATSRTGSSYNEQFF. The CDR3 DNA follows: TGTGCCACCAGCAGAACTGGGAGCTCCTACAATGAGCAGTTCTTC.

The CDR3 here is CASSRETGDYYEQYF. DNA of the CDR3: TGCGCCAGCAGCAGGGAAACAGGGGATTACTACGAGCAGTACTTC. This chain links TRBV4-3 with TRBJ2-7, with 7 bases fitting TRBD1. The V gene end was trimmed by 5 bases and the J gene end by 3 bases; junction bases not matched to a gene: 10. There are 15 residues in the CDR3. Germline V gives CDR1 LGHNA, CDR2 YSLEER.

This clonotype was seen a handful of times. The chain carries TRBV4-3 and TRBJ1-2; unclear D gene. The germline gives CDR1 LGHNA, CDR2 YSLEER. The CDR3 extends over 12 amino acids. Trimming took off 0 bases at V and 5 bases at J, with 4 bases between the two ends. CDR3: CASSQESYGYTF. The CDR3 DNA follows: TGCGCCAGCAGCCAAGAGAGTTATGGCTACACCTTC.

In its sample, this clonotype was seen a few times. The gene calls are TRBV12-3 or TRBV12-4 and TRBJ2-2; D may be TRBD1 (5 bases). CDR3 length equals 15 residues. The V end was cut by 7 bases, the J end by 1 base, with 13 bases between. This CDR3 is CASIMKGLNTGELFF. CDR3 bases: TGTGCCAGCATCATGAAGGGGTTGAACACCGGGGAGCTGTTTTTT.

This clonotype has more than one count but fewer than ten. The chain combines TRBV28 with TRBJ2-5; D possibly matches TRBD1 or TRBD2 (5 bases each). Germline V lookup: CDR1 MDHEN, CDR2 SYDVKM. The V gene lost 4 bases and the J gene lost 4 bases, with 13 bases spanning the gap. The length of the CDR3 is 14 residues. The CDR3 reads CASSSPGAGETQYF. The CDR3 region has the DNA TGTGCCAGCAGTTCCCCCGGGGCGGGAGAGACCCAGTACTTC.

The table lists this clonotype with a few counts. The V gene is TRBV10-3, the J gene TRBJ2-4; a possible D gene is TRBD2 (5 bases). CDR1 is ENHRY, CDR2 SYGVKD, per germline. There are 15 residues in the CDR3. V dropped 2 bases and J dropped 1 base, with 9 bases sitting between them. The CDR3 loop reads CAISEGLFAKNIQYF. Written as DNA, the CDR3 is TGTGCCATCAGTGAGGGACTCTTCGCCAAAAACATTCAGTACTTC.

This chain links TRBV29-1 with TRBJ2-3; 8 bases line up with TRBD1. Germline values: CDR1 SQVTM, CDR2 ANQGSEA. J was trimmed by 4 bases and V by 7 bases; bases with no gene match: 4. This CDR3 has 12 residues. In DNA, the CDR3 is TGCAGCGGAGGACAGGGAGCAGATACGCAGTATTTT. This encodes CSGGQGADTQYF.

The chain joins TRBV29-1 to TRBJ2-2; 12 nucleotides align to TRBD1. Trimming took 7 bases from V and 6 from J; bases not matched to a gene: 9. The CDR3 runs 15 residues. Germline V gene sequence: CDR1 SQVTM, CDR2 ANQGSEA. Here the CDR3 reads CSASRDRGQAGELFF. CDR3 sequence (DNA): TGCAGCGCCTCCCGGGACAGGGGGCAAGCCGGGGAGCTGTTTTTT.

The rearrangement links TRBV7-9 to TRBJ2-5; D gene unclear. CDR1 is SEHNR and CDR2 is FQNEAQ in the germline V gene (reference sequence). The CDR3 runs 15 residues. Trimming left V 0 bases short and J 5 bases short, with 13 bases between. CDR3 region: CASSLASGSPETQYF. The CDR3 DNA follows: TGTGCCAGCAGCTTAGCTTCGGGTAGTCCTGAGACCCAGTACTTC.